A single T cell receptor (beta chain) is shown here with its context. What it binds is unknown. There are 14 residues in the CDR3. Germline assignment: CDR1 SGHRS and CDR2 YFSETQ. After removal of 6 bases from V and 6 bases from J, the junction contained 10 bases not matched to a gene. The sample belongs to a study of T cell responses to AZD1222 COVID-19 vaccine. Assay: immunoSEQ multiplex PCR; the TCRdb copy retains only in-frame clones and omits some. The data hold around 140,000 clones, with roughly 90% observed a single time. Study-wide findings and caveats: Distributed over spike, vaccine-associated CD4 TCRs predominated at 160-218 and 743-854.

The chain is built from TRBV5-1 and TRBJ2-7; 9 nucleotides match TRBD1. This TCR came from an adult in good health. This material consisted of peripheral blood, taken on day 0 of AZD1222 vaccination. For the CDR3, the DNA is TGCGCCAGCATGAAGTCCGGGACAGGGTCCGAGCAGTACTTC. Encoded protein: CASMKSGTGSEQYF.